This entry is about one T cell receptor beta chain. Its antigen is unknown. The CDR3 has 11 residues. V lost 3 bases to trimming and J lost 8 bases, with 8 bases between them. The germline CDR1 and CDR2 sequences are SGDLS and YYNGEE. Profiled with immunoSEQ multiplex PCR; TCRdb holds only in-frame clones, not every one. The sample shows around 83,000 clones, roughly two thirds of them seen only once. This sample was taken from a study of shared clonotypes between healthy human individuals. Study context: Samples came from a couple of female and a few male donors aged 18 to 49.

Study-wide results and caveats: Around 5% of naive CD4 clonotypes were shared across several donors.

The receptor's source is a man aged 25 to 40 in good health. V usage is TRBV9 and J usage is TRBJ1-1; D is unclear. Sequenced sample: memory CD8+ T cells sorted from blood. The subset denotes: CD45RO+ cells pooled with CCR7-negative TemRA cells. The CDR3 spells CASSAGGEAFF. The CDR3 bases are TGTGCCAGCAGCGCGGGAGGAGAAGCTTTCTTT.